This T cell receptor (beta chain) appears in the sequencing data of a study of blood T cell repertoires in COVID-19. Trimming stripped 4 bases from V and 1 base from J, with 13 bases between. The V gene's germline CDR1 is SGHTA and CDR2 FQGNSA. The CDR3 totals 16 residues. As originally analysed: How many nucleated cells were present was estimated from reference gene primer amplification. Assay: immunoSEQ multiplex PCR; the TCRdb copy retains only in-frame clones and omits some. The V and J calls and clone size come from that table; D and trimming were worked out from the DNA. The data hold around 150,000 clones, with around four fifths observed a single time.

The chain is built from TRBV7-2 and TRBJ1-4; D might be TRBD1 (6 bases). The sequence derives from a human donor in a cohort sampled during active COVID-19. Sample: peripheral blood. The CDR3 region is CASSSSRGGTNEKLFF. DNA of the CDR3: TGTGCCAGCAGCTCAAGCAGGGGCGGAACTAATGAAAAACTGTTTTTT.